This paragraph covers one TCR beta chain sequence. The antigen is unknown. Per germline, CDR1 SEHNR and CDR2 FQNEAQ (reference sequence). V lost 3 bases to trimming and J lost 8 bases; unmatched junction nucleotides: 4. This CDR3 contains 14 residues. The sample belongs to a study of cytomegalovirus exposure and HLA in healthy donors. Study results and limitations: A likely sequencing artifact accounted for one observed cluster of highly shared sequence variants. The study put under 200 TCR beta chains on its list as cytomegalovirus-associated.

Donors had nominal health at sampling but likely had unrecorded immune exposures. 60 Vbeta and 13 Jbeta primers were used in PCR. Data came from immunoSEQ multiplex PCR; TCRdb stores just in-frame clones and leaves some out. The sample lists fewer than 80,000 clones; about 77% were seen once. V gene TRBV7-9 combines with J gene TRBJ1-4, with 9 bases identical to TRBD1. Sample: PBMCs. The TCR comes from a woman in her twenties or thirties in good health and CMV-seronegative. CDR3 DNA sequence: TGTGCCAGCAGCTTCGAACAGGGGGCGGAAAAACTGTTTTTT. This encodes CASSFEQGAEKLFF.